This T cell receptor (beta chain) comes out of a study of early stage breast cancer tumors (dated by TCRdb to 2017 to 2019). Looking at the study overall: Of the 16 invasive breast tumors, roughly 12 were found to be estrogen receptor-positive, progesterone receptor-positive and HER2-negative. About 70% of the 12 ER+/PR+/HER2- tumors were invasive ductal carcinomas, while the other four were invasive lobular carcinomas. On average, each sample had 9.5 to 10-fold read coverage. A total of some 2.6 million templates, representing about 1.1 million unique clonotypes, were detected across all samples.

Findings and caveats that apply to the study as a whole: Enriched TCRB sequences shared across patients were found to be mostly commonly generated sequences that were unlikely to play an important role in the tumor microenvironment. Chain pairing and functional markers such as CD4, CD8 and FOXP3 were not captured by bulk genomic DNA sequencing of unsorted cells. Repertoires from blood and normal breast were more alike than repertoires from blood and tumor, and in about 90% of the 16 patients, comparing each tissue with blood separated tumor from normal. Tumors showed about 2.5-fold higher T cell density and higher clonality than adjacent normal breast tissue. Because the cohort was small, analysis by tumor subtype was not possible.

On this clone: What this receptor recognizes is not known. Per-base qualities were not stored, and no clone one base away is much larger.

Every sample was amplified as two independent genomic DNA replicates, using 0.5 ug for blood and roughly 1.6 ug for tumor or normal breast. Following the manufacturer's instructions, the ImmunoSeq Intro kit was used to carry out TCRB sequencing on genomic DNA. The multiplex PCR ran for around 30 cycles using proprietary primers and spike-in control sequences for absolute quantification. An 87-bp fragment spanning the CDR3 and flanking V and J genes was sequenced with single-end 150-bp reads. Seven samples, with two replicates for each sample, were multiplexed per lane of an Illumina MiSeq using version 3.0 chemistry. The study's processing was this. The vendor's proprietary pipeline handled the raw data processing, merging both replicates into a single result for each sample. A clonotype was defined as productive rearrangements that share the same V-gene family, CDR3 amino acid sequence and J-gene segment. To compute clonality, the normalized Shannon entropy (Pielou evenness) of TCRB abundances was subtracted from 1. To estimate T cell density, the total number of templates was divided by the input cell count, which was inferred from how much DNA went in. Recon with default parameters was used to estimate total repertoire diversity and clonality. A clonotype was considered tumor-enriched if its abundance in tumor exceeded 0.1% and was at least 32-fold higher than its abundance in normal breast. TCRdb holds this immuneACCESS table with in-frame rearrangements only. Some clones are missing; in checked studies, unresolved V genes explain under half, and the rest has no known cause. V and J calls and clone size are as listed in that table; D and trimming were resolved from the DNA. The sample table shows about 14,000 clones, and 79% are seen once. Roughly 7.2% of the sample belongs to the ten largest clones.

Taken from about 2-4 cm away from the tumor, the adjacent normal breast tissue was rinsed with PBS and kept in prechilled RNAlater. Because normal breast tissue has high lipid content and low cell density, 100-300 mg of normal breast tissue was often needed to obtain enough DNA. The study profiled bulk TCR beta-chain repertoires in matched peripheral blood, tumor and adjacent normal breast tissue taken from around 15 patients with early-stage breast cancer. The Qiagen AllPrep DNA/RNA Mini kit was used to extract genomic DNA. Ends trimmed: V by 0 bases, J by 9 bases; bases unmatched to a gene: 5. The germline V gene sets CDR1 to SGDLS and CDR2 to YYNGEE. Reading from cysteine to phenylalanine, the CDR3 counts 15 amino acids. Only CDR3 DNA remains: 45 bases, in frame from the first base.

The chain joins TRBV9 to TRBJ1-6, with 8 middle bases fitting TRBD1. The sequenced material came from normal breast tissue next to the tumor. This sequence originates from a person aged 45 to 59 with breast cancer. The CDR3 region: CASSVDGQGLSPLHF. The DNA reads TGTGCCAGCAGCGTAGATGGACAGGGCCTTTCACCCCTCCACTTT. Reference TRBV9 and TRBJ1-6 genes cover what lies past the CDR3, so the full variable domain is DSGVTQTPKHLITATGQRVTLRCSPRSGDLSVYWYQQSLDQGLQFLIQYYNGEERAKGNILERFSAQQFPDLHSELNLSSLELGDSALYFCASSVDGQGLSPLHFGNGTRLTVT.